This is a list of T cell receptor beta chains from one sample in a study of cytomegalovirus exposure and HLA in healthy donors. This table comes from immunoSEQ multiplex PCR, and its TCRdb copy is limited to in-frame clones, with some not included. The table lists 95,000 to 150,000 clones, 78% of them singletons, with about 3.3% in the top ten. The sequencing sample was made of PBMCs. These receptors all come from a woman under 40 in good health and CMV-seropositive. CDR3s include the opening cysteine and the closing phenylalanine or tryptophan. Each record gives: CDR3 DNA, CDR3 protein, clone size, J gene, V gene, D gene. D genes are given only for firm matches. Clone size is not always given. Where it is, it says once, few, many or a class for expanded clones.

TGTGCTAGTGGACGAACTTACAATGAGCAGTTCTTC,CASGRTYNEQFF,-,TRBJ2-1,TRBV12-5,-
TGCAGTGCTCCTCAGGGAGAGACCCAGTACTTC,CSAPQGETQYF,-,TRBJ2-5,TRBV20-1,-
TGTGCCAGCACCCAAAAACGAGGACAGGGGAACTATGGCTACACCTTC,CASTQKRGQGNYGYTF,once,TRBJ1-2,TRBV27,TRBD1
TGTGCCAGCAGCCTATATTCGCGGATACAGTTCTTC,CASSLYSRIQFF,-,TRBJ2-1,TRBV7-2,-
TGCGCCAGCAGCATAGCTGAGACCCAGTACTTC,CASSIAETQYF,few,TRBJ2-5,TRBV5-1,-
TGTGCCAGCAGACCAAGACACCGACCAGGGGAGACCCAGTACTTC,CASRPRHRPGETQYF,-,TRBJ2-5,TRBV6-1,-
TGCGCCAGCAGCTTGGCGGGGTTGTCTACGCAGTATTTT,CASSLAGLSTQYF,-,TRBJ2-3,TRBV5-1,-
TGTGCCAGCACTCCCCCGCGTGGCAGGGCGAATGGAAACACCATATATTTT,CASTPPRGRANGNTIYF,few,TRBJ1-3,TRBV28,-
TGTGCCACAAGCGGGCGGCTACGGGAGACCCAGTACTTC,CATSGRLRETQYF,-,TRBJ2-5,TRBV2,-
TGTGCCAGCAGCTCCCAGGGTAATCAGCCCCAGCATTTT,CASSSQGNQPQHF,-,TRBJ1-5,TRBV7-9,-
TGTGCCAGCGGACCAGACAGCATGAACACTGAAGCTTTCTTT,CASGPDSMNTEAFF,-,TRBJ1-1,TRBV7-9,-
TGTGCCTGGAGCTTGGGGTCTGGGGGGGCAGATACGCAGTATTTT,CAWSLGSGGADTQYF,-,TRBJ2-3,TRBV30,TRBD2
TGCGCCAGCAGCCAAGTACAGTCCCTCGGAAACACCATATATTTT,CASSQVQSLGNTIYF,-,TRBJ1-3,TRBV4-1,-
TGTGCCAGCAGGGGGCAGGGGGGCAGGTTCGAGCAGTACTTC,CASRGQGGRFEQYF,-,TRBJ2-7,TRBV28,-
TGTGCCAGTAGTATAATGGGAGGCTTCACAGATACGCAGTATTTT,CASSIMGGFTDTQYF,-,TRBJ2-3,TRBV19,-
TGTGCCAGCAGCTTAACAGGGCAAGGCACTGAAGCTTTCTTT,CASSLTGQGTEAFF,-,TRBJ1-1,TRBV7-9,-
TGTGCCTGGAGTAAAGCGGGGGGGCGCTACAATGAGCAGTTCTTC,CAWSKAGGRYNEQFF,few,TRBJ2-1,TRBV30,TRBD2
TGTGCCAGCAGCCACTGGGCCGGGACAGATTTCTACGAGCAGTACTTC,CASSHWAGTDFYEQYF,-,TRBJ2-7,TRBV7-6,TRBD1
TGTGCCAGCAGCTTACGTAGTGGCACTGAAGCTTTCTTT,CASSLRSGTEAFF,few,TRBJ1-1,TRBV7-9,-
TGTGCCAGCAGTCAATCCGGGACAGGGGGCAATCAGCCCCAGCATTTT,CASSQSGTGGNQPQHF,-,TRBJ1-5,TRBV28,TRBD1
TGTGCCAGTAGCCCGGCCGGGACTAGCGGAAGCACAGATACGCAGTATTTT,CASSPAGTSGSTDTQYF,-,TRBJ2-3,TRBV19,TRBD2
TGTGCCAGTAGTGTGACAGGGATCGGCACTGAAGCTTTCTTT,CASSVTGIGTEAFF,few,TRBJ1-1,TRBV19,TRBD1
TGTGCCAGCAGCTCCGGAACAGGGGCTGGCTATGGCTACACCTTC,CASSSGTGAGYGYTF,-,TRBJ1-2,TRBV5-5,TRBD1
TGTGCCAGCAGCGTTCGCGGGGGGGCCGTCTCCTACAATGAGCAGTTCTTC,CASSVRGGAVSYNEQFF,-,TRBJ2-1,TRBV9,TRBD2
TGTGCCAGCAGCCCCGGGACTAGCGGGGGGATTGACGAGCAGTACTTC,CASSPGTSGGIDEQYF,once,TRBJ2-7,TRBV7-3,TRBD2
TGTGCCAGCAGCCCATCCCGGGACAGGGTTCCTGGAAACACCATATATTTT,CASSPSRDRVPGNTIYF,-,TRBJ1-3,TRBV5-6,TRBD1
TGTGCCAGCAGCCTCTTCTCCAGATCCTTGATGGGCAATCAGCCCCAGCATTTT,CASSLFSRSLMGNQPQHF,once,TRBJ1-5,TRBV7-8,-
TGCAGCGTTATGACAGGGAACTATGGCTACACCTTC,CSVMTGNYGYTF,few,TRBJ1-2,TRBV29-1,TRBD1
TGTGCCAGCAGCTTAGAGCGTTTATTATACAATGAGCAGTTCTTC,CASSLERLLYNEQFF,-,TRBJ2-1,TRBV5-5,-
TGTGCCAGCAGTGGCAGGGGCCACCTTTCAAAAACTGTTTTT,CASSGRGHLSKTVF,-,TRBJ1-4,TRBV6-6,-
TGCGCCAGCAGCAGGGGGGACAGAAACCAAGAGACCCAGTACTTC,CASSRGDRNQETQYF,-,TRBJ2-5,TRBV5-1,-
TGTGCCAGCAGTTTTGGGGGACTAGCGGGGAGTACAGATACGCAGTATTTT,CASSFGGLAGSTDTQYF,few,TRBJ2-3,TRBV27,TRBD2